The source of this T cell receptor beta chain is a study of human T cells and chemical hapten exposure. The overall study: The use of 2% DPC on roughly 2 cm by roughly 2 cm of upper inner arm skin constituted sensitization.

Findings and caveats of the study: PT1 expanded TCR numbers rose with patch test score. Donors' alopecia may make their immune response differ from healthy people's. After DPC sensitization, TCRs above 1 in 1000 frequency showed no change.

TCRdb called the RACE reads again in MiXCR, with one record for every CDR3 protein. The sample includes around 150,000 distinct CDR3 sequences, roughly 15% of them seen just once. On this clonotype itself: Its antigen is not known.

Time point meaning: patch test 1, 2 weeks after DPC sensitization. Treatment meaning: therapeutic diphenylcyclopropenone sensitization with weekly scalp DPC. Germline V gene lookup returns CDR1 SNHLY and CDR2 FYNNEI. The CDR3 runs to 15 residues. The V and J ends lost 5 bases and 10 bases respectively, with 18 bases between them. The sequence derives from a young woman with alopecia areata. Some clones in this sample may be carry-over from other donors' samples. V is TRBV2 and J is TRBJ2-6; the D gene is possibly TRBD1 (6 bases). Specimen: whole blood, collected in connection with sensitization to the hapten diphenylcyclopropenone (DPC). CDR3 coding DNA: TGTGCCAGCAGTACAGGGTCTGGGGCCTCAAACGTCCTGACTTTC. Amino acids: CASSTGSGASNVLTF.